This T cell receptor beta chain was obtained from a study of cytomegalovirus exposure and HLA in healthy donors. Overall study results and limits: There were 150 to 200 TCR beta chains listed as cytomegalovirus-associated.

For this clone: Its antigen is not identified.

The germline V gene encodes CDR1 MNHEY and CDR2 SMNVEV (reference sequence). The CDR3 has 12 residues. V was cut by 4 bases and J by 5 bases, with 8 bases left in between. Vbeta (60) and Jbeta (13) primers were used in the PCR. Assay used: immunoSEQ multiplex PCR; TCRdb lists only in-frame clones, some missing. The sample yields 120,000 or so clones, 70% to 80% seen once. This sequence joins TRBV27 and TRBJ1-2; D is uncertain. The material sequenced was PBMCs. The origin of this receptor is a woman between 50 and 59 years old in good health and CMV-seropositive. In nucleotides, the CDR3 is TGTGCCAGCAGTTCCTATTCGTATGGCTACACCTTC. This translates into CASSSYSYGYTF.